The TCR delta chain described here comes from a study of γδ T cells in repeated Plasmodium falciparum infection. Whole-study context: Malian gammadelta TCRs were studied during no-transmission periods and across acute malaria episodes.

This clone came up a few times. Its antigen remains unidentified. Given a far larger clone just one base away, this is likely a sequencing read error. The identical CDR3 is also encoded by other nucleotide sequences in the sample. General study points: Repeated controlled infections reportedly drove waves of new clonotype selection in Vdelta2-negative, mostly Vdelta1+, gammadelta repertoires. Over time and infection, Vgamma9/Vdelta2+ repertoires remained highly stable and polyclonal. Donors in Mali lived in a small rural village, largely one ethnic group.

Vgamma9/Vdelta2+ and Vdelta2-negative gammadelta T cells were flow-sorted from PBMC for bulk sequencing. TCRdb called clones anew from the multiplex PCR reads with CATT. Here the sample spans roughly 93,000 delta-chain clones, roughly 0.9% being singletons. CDR1 and CDR2 (germline): GEAIGNYY, EKD. There are 15 residues in the CDR3. Between the trimmed V and J ends, which lost 1 base and 0 bases, there was a span of 11 bases. The chain recombines TRDV2 with TRDJ1; possible D gene TRDD3, 5 bases. The J gene comes from matching the DNA to germline here; TCRdb lacks it. Sequenced sample: gamma-delta T cells from blood. This TCR derives from a pool of human donors (malaria-infected and uninfected, not separated). This chain's CDR3 is CACDTVGDYTDKLIF. In DNA form, the CDR3 reads TGTGCCTGTGACACGGTCGGGGACTACACCGATAAACTCATCTTT.